This TCR beta chain was obtained from a study of quantifying T cell responses using KT2 cells. Turning to the study itself: cDNA was made from DNase-treated RNA using alpha and beta constant primers. The second PCR was a qPCR stopped at a predetermined fluorescence threshold. Study-wide results and caveats: KT2 sequence counts showed saturation when very many KT2 cells were spiked in.

An oligo carrying a UMI was ligated to the cDNA 3' end. The first PCR ran 3 to 5 cycles with an equimolar RC1.1 and RC1.2 beta primer mix. From the second PCR onward, TCR alpha and beta chains were processed separately. TCRdb called the UMI-ligation and nested PCR reads again in MiXCR, with one record for every CDR3 protein. The sample holds about 33,000 distinct CDR3 sequences, 10% seen once. V lost 8 bases and J lost 5; bases outside the gene matches: 14. Germline loops: CDR1 MNHEY, CDR2 SVGEGT. The CDR3 covers 15 residues. Unfractionated PBMC were spiked with known numbers of KT2 clone cells. This clonotype appeared a few times. Its target is unknown.

The receptor was isolated from a human donor. The chain links TRBV6-2 or TRBV6-3 to TRBJ2-7; TRBD2 aligns across 8 bases. The source material was PBMCs spiked with cells of the T cell clone KT2. CDR3 sequence reads: CASRPLREGRNEQYF. In DNA, the CDR3 is TGTGCCAGCCGCCCCCTCCGGGAGGGCCGAAACGAGCAGTACTTC.